This T cell receptor (beta chain) appears in the sequencing data of a study of cytomegalovirus exposure and HLA in healthy donors. The study's findings and limits: As a later analysis revealed, most CMV-associated TCR beta chains appeared HLA-restricted. In a later analysis, TCR beta V- and J-gene trimming was associated with a missense DCLRE1C variant. Upon later analysis, TCR association rates were observed to vary by HLA locus, being highest for DRB1 and lowest for HLA-C.

The PCR made use of 60 Vbeta and 13 Jbeta primers. This table comes from immunoSEQ multiplex PCR, and its TCRdb copy is limited to in-frame clones, with some not included. The data contain 120,000 to 150,000 clones, roughly three quarters of them singletons. On this clone: Its target is not known.

This sequence originates from a man aged 18 to 29 in good health and CMV-seronegative. The material sequenced was PBMCs.

The CDR3 bases are TGTGCCAGCCTGGGCCTTCGTAACACCGGGGAGCTGTTTTTT. This codes for CASLGLRNTGELFF. The chain employs TRBV2 and TRBJ2-2, with D hard to call. The CDR3 is made up of 14 amino acids. Germline V gene sequence: CDR1 SNHLY, CDR2 FYNNEI. V was pared by 8 bases and J by 2 bases, with 12 bases between.